The T cell receptor (beta chain) under discussion was sequenced for a study of technical replicates of blood from a few donors. Trimming at V came to 7 bases and at J to 6 bases, leaving 6 bases not matched to a gene. This CDR3 has 14 amino acids. Germline V gene data show CDR1 as MDHEN and CDR2 as SYDVKM. Only in-frame clones appear in the TCRdb table, and some are missing; sequencing was by immunoSEQ multiplex PCR. Of tens of thousands of clones listed, around 94% are singletons. This clone appeared a single time. The V and J genes are TRBV28 and TRBJ1-1, with 12 bases aligning to TRBD1. Sequenced sample: T cells isolated from PBMCs. The sequence was obtained from a human donor in good health. The CDR3 nucleotides are TGTGCCAGCACTCTGGGACAGGGGGCCTCTGAAGCTTTCTTT. Encoded protein: CASTLGQGASEAFF.